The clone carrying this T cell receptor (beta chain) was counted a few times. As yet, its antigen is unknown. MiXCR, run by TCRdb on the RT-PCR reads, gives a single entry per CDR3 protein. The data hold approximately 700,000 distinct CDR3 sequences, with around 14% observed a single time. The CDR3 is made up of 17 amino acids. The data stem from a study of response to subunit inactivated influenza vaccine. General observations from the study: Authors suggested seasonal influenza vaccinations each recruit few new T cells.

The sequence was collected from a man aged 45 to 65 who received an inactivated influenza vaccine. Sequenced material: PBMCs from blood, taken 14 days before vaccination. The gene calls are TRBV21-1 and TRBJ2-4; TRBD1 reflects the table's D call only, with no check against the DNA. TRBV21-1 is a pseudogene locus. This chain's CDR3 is CASSKRGDGEAKNIQYF. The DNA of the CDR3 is TGTGCCAGCAGCAAAAGGGGGGATGGAGAAGCCAAAAACATTCAGTACTTC.